This T cell receptor (beta chain) was captured in a study of regulatory T cells in long-lasting Graves disease. Time point indicated: persistent/refractory GD, antithyroid drugs over 5 years with positive TRAb. Preparation of the TCR library used RNA extracted from PBMCs. This clonotype has more than one count but fewer than ten. The antigen remains unidentified. Study conclusions and caveats: The TCR repertoire of persistent Graves' patients was less diverse than that of newly diagnosed ones.

Germline CDR1 is MNHEY and CDR2 is SMNVEV (reference sequence). V lost 3 bases to trimming and J lost 3 bases, with 12 bases between them. This CDR3 comprises 16 residues. To make TCR beta libraries, researchers used iRepertoire HTBI primers and Arm-PCR of CDR3 regions. As originally analysed: In the combined samples, 62 TRBV and 14 TRBJ segments were identified. TCRdb analysed the multiplex PCR reads with MiXCR anew, one entry per CDR3 protein. The authors' filters were not applied to this entry. Of about 660,000 distinct CDR3 sequences detected, approximately 31% appear once; the ten largest clones hold about two fifths.

The clonotype was recovered from a female donor with Graves disease. The sequences come from peripheral blood mononuclear cells (PBMCs), collected when the disease was refractory, from a patient treated with antithyroid drugs. The chain couples TRBV27 to TRBJ1-6; no reliable D call. CDR3 sequence: CASSFLFRGYNSPLHF. CDR3 sequence (DNA): TGTGCCAGCAGTTTCTTGTTCCGGGGCTATAATTCACCCCTCCACTTT.